This T cell receptor beta chain was recorded in a study of cytomegalovirus exposure and HLA in healthy donors. As for the donors, each was a healthy bone marrow donor. General observations from the study: The study had only CMV serostatus as immune exposure information. Analyses of presence/absence relied on an assumption of roughly uniform sequencing depth across donors.

CDR1 and CDR2 (germline): WNHNN, SYGVQD (reference sequence). This CDR3 comprises 13 residues. Unmatched junction bases numbered 4, after V lost 6 bases and J lost 3 bases. Primers included in the PCR were 60 Vbeta and 13 Jbeta primers. The table came from immunoSEQ multiplex PCR; TCRdb's copy has only in-frame clones and leaves some out. The table counts tens of thousands of clones; approximately 5% lies in the top ten. Comments on this clone: No antigen is known for it.

This clonotype originated in a man aged 25 to 40 in good health and CMV-seropositive. Source material: PBMCs. J is TRBJ2-7 and V is TRBV10-1; the match to TRBD1 covers 8 bases. CDR3 nucleotide sequence: TGCGCCAGCAGCGGGACAGGATTCTACGAGCAGTACTTC. It is translated as CASSGTGFYEQYF.